The 8 T cell receptor beta chains below were found in one sample sequenced in a study of response to subunit inactivated influenza vaccine. Via MiXCR, TCRdb re-called the RT-PCR reads, giving one row per CDR3 protein. The data show 530,000 or so distinct CDR3 sequences, with about 10% seen just once and roughly a tenth held by the top ten. The source material was PBMCs from blood, sampled on the day of vaccination. Every receptor here comes from a man in his fifties who received an inactivated influenza vaccine.

V gene TRBV6-5 combines with J gene TRBJ1-1; 9 nucleotides match TRBD1. Germline assignment: CDR1 MNHEY and CDR2 SVGAGI. The trim removed 2 bases at V and 5 bases at J, leaving 9 bases unmatched. The CDR3 covers 16 residues. CDR3 region: CASSYGDPGTGTEAFF. The CDR3 DNA reads TGTGCCAGCAGTTACGGGGACCCGGGGACAGGGACTGAAGCTTTCTTT.

This clonotype was counted between two and nine times. The rearrangement uses TRBV4-2 and TRBJ2-5; TRBD2 agrees at 7 bases. This CDR3 contains 14 residues. The germline gives CDR1 LGHNA, CDR2 YNFKEQ. Losses at the gene ends were 1 base for V and 5 bases for J; bases not matched to a gene: 4. CDR3 protein: CASSQVGRGETQYF. CDR3 nucleotide sequence: TGTGCCAGCAGCCAAGTCGGGCGGGGGGAGACCCAGTACTTC.

The chain has TRBV24-1 and TRBJ2-1; D may be TRBD1 (6 bases). Trimming removed 4 bases at V and 0 bases at J, with 9 bases between. The CDR3 is made up of 15 amino acids. Germline-derived CDR1 and CDR2 are KGHDR and SFDVKD. CDR3 residues: CATSDSGHSYNEQFF. The CDR3 nucleotides read TGTGCCACCAGTGACTCGGGACACTCCTACAATGAGCAGTTCTTC.

The chain employs TRBV24-1 and TRBJ1-2, with D perhaps TRBD1 (5 bases). V lost 9 bases and J 5 bases, leaving 15 bases between the germline ends. The CDR3 is 13 residues long. Germline CDR1 KGHDR, CDR2 SFDVKD. The CDR3 coding sequence is TGTGCCACCGGGGAAACTGGGGGGTATGGCTACACCTTC. It yields the protein CATGETGGYGYTF.

DNA for the CDR3: TGTGCCAGCAGCCGAAACAGGGGGCGAAACAATGAGCAGTTCTTC. This codes for CASSRNRGRNNEQFF. The rearrangement joins TRBV7-6 to TRBJ2-1, with 9 positions matching TRBD1. Germline CDR1 is SGHVS and CDR2 is FNYEAQ. Germline trimming cut 5 bases from V and 5 bases from J; bases unmatched to any gene: 7. CDR3 length: 15 amino acids.

The chain uses TRBV3-1 and TRBJ2-7; D is unresolved. Trimming removed 4 bases from V and 2 bases from J, with 12 bases in between. The CDR3 contains 14 residues. CDR1 is LGHDT and CDR2 is YNNKEL in the germline V gene (reference sequence). The CDR3 DNA sequence: TGTGCCAGCAGCCTCTTGCGCGGCGCCTACGAGCAGTACTTC. Amino acids: CASSLLRGAYEQYF.

This clonotype has a handful of counts. V usage is TRBV29-1 and J usage is TRBJ2-7, with 14 bases identical to TRBD2. V was pared by 6 bases and J by 9 bases, with 4 bases of the junction left unmatched. Germline CDR1 and CDR2: SQVTM and ANQGSEA. The CDR3 runs to 12 residues. CDR3 nucleotides: TGCAGCGTCGGACTAGCGGGAGGTGTGCAGTACTTC. The encoded protein is CSVGLAGGVQYF.

This clonotype has more than one count but fewer than ten. This chain joins TRBV20-1 and TRBJ2-2; TRBD2 matches at 11 bases. V trimming: 6 bases; J trimming: 1 base; junction bases outside the gene matches: 4. The CDR3 is 15 residues long. Germline assignment: CDR1 DFQATT and CDR2 SNEGSKA (reference sequence). The CDR3 coding sequence is TGCAGTGCCCCCCTAGCGGGAGGGAACACCGGGGAGCTGTTTTTT. Its translation: CSAPLAGGNTGELFF.